This is a list of T cell receptor beta chains from one sample in a study of blood T cell repertoires in COVID-19. Some clones are missing from TCRdb's copy, which holds only in-frame ones; the method was immunoSEQ multiplex PCR. This sample has about 150,000 clones; 90% to 95% occur once, and the top ten carry approximately 0.5%. Sequences were obtained from peripheral blood. The receptors come from a man aged 45-65 years with acute or convalescent COVID-19. Both conserved end residues are part of each CDR3. A D gene is named only where the DNA matches it firmly.

v_call: TRBV19; j_call: TRBJ2-1; d_call: TRBD1; cdr3_nt: TGTGCCAGTAGTGAAGACGAGGAGACAGGGGGCGGGTATGAGCAGTTCTTC; cdr3_aa: CASSEDEETGGGYEQFF
v_call: TRBV7-9; j_call: TRBJ2-1; d_call: .; cdr3_nt: TGTGCCAGCAGCTTAAGTTCGGGAAGTTACAATGAGCAGTTCTTC; cdr3_aa: CASSLSSGSYNEQFF
v_call: TRBV19; j_call: TRBJ2-1; d_call: .; cdr3_nt: TGTGCCAGTAGTATCGGGGATAAGCAGTTCTTC; cdr3_aa: CASSIGDKQFF
v_call: TRBV9; j_call: TRBJ1-1; d_call: .; cdr3_nt: TGTGCCAGCAGCCATACCCGGGACACCATATCGAACACTGAAGCTTTCTTT; cdr3_aa: CASSHTRDTISNTEAFF
v_call: TRBV12-5; j_call: TRBJ1-5; d_call: TRBD1; cdr3_nt: TGTGCTAGTGCTCCCCCGGGACAGGGGGCTCAGCCCCAGCATTTT; cdr3_aa: CASAPPGQGAQPQHF
v_call: TRBV29-1; j_call: TRBJ1-1; d_call: .; cdr3_nt: TGCAGCGCCCGAGACAGCAACACTGAAGCTTTCTTT; cdr3_aa: CSARDSNTEAFF
v_call: TRBV7-2; j_call: TRBJ2-2; d_call: .; cdr3_nt: TGTGCCAGCAGCTTAGGCGTCGCCGGGGAGCTGTTTTTT; cdr3_aa: CASSLGVAGELFF
v_call: TRBV12-2; j_call: TRBJ2-5; d_call: .; cdr3_nt: TGTGCAAGTCGCTTAGTGGGTGGGCGAGAACCCGTAGAAGAGTGGGAAGAGACCCAGTACTTC; cdr3_aa: CASRLVGGREPVEEWEETQYF
v_call: TRBV6-4; j_call: TRBJ2-1; d_call: TRBD2; cdr3_nt: TGTGCCAGCAGTACATCGAGCGGGATTTCCTACAATGAGCAGTTCTTC; cdr3_aa: CASSTSSGISYNEQFF
v_call: TRBV28; j_call: TRBJ2-2; d_call: .; cdr3_nt: TGTGCCAGCAGGTCCCTTATAAGGGGGATGTCCGGGGAGCTGTTTTTT; cdr3_aa: CASRSLIRGMSGELFF
v_call: TRBV25-1; j_call: TRBJ1-3; d_call: .; cdr3_nt: TGTGCCAGCAGTGAGCCAGGCGGAAACACCATATATTTT; cdr3_aa: CASSEPGGNTIYF
v_call: TRBV6-5; j_call: TRBJ2-5; d_call: .; cdr3_nt: TGTGCCAGCGCATCAGTTCAAGAGACCCAGTACTTC; cdr3_aa: CASASVQETQYF